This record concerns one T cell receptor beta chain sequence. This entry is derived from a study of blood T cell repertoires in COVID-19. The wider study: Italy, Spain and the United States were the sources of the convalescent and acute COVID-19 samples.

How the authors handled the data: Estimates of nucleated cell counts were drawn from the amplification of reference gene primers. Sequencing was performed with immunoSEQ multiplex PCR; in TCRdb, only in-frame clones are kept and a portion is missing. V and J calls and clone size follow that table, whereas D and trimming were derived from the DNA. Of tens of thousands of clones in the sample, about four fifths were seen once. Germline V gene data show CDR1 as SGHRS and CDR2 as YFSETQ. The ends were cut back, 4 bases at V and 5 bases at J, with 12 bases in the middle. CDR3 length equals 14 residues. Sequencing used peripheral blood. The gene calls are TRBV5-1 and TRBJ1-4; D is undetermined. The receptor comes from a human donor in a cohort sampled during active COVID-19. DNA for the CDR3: TGCGCCAGCAGCGCGGGGTGGGAGAATGAAAAACTGTTTTTT. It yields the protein CASSAGWENEKLFF.